The T cell receptor (beta chain) described here comes from a study of cytomegalovirus exposure and HLA in healthy donors. Whole-study results and caveats: The study carried out a later analysis of TCR beta sequences. It associated 15,000 to 20,000 of them with specific HLA alleles at a false discovery rate of 0.05.

There are 16 residues in the CDR3. V was clipped by 4 bases and J by 2 bases, with 18 bases between them. The PCR had 60 Vbeta and 13 Jbeta primers. Profiling relied on immunoSEQ multiplex PCR, and the TCRdb table lists in-frame clones only, not all of them. The sample lists roughly 200,000 clones, about 70% occurring once. A remark on this clone: As yet, its antigen is unknown.

The sample was PBMCs. The chain carries TRBV5-3 and TRBJ1-2; no reliable D call. TRBV5-3 is flagged as an ORF with uncertain function. The receptor's source is a woman in her thirties in good health and CMV-seronegative. CDR3 DNA sequence: TGTGCCAGAAGCGCCCCGTGCAGGTTTACGAACTATGGCTACACCTTC. As protein: CARSAPCRFTNYGYTF.